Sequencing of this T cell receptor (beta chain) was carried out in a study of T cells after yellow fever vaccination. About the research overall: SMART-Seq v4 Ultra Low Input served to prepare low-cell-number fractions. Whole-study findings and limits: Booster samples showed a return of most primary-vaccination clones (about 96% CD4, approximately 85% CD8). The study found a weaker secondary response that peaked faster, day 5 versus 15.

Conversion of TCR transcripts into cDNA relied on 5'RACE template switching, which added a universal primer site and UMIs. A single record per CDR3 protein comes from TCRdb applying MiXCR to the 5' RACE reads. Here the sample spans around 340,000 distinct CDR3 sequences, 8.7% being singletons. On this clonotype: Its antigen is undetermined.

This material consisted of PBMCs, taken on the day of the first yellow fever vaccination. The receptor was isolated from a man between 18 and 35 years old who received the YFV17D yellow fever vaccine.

This CDR3 reads CASSFSGQIYNEQFF. Here the CDR3 DNA reads TGCGCCAGCAGCTTCTCGGGACAGATATACAATGAGCAGTTCTTC. The gene calls are TRBV5-1 and TRBJ2-1; TRBD1 agrees at 7 bases. J lost 4 bases, V lost 2 bases, and 6 bases had no gene match. In germline, CDR1 is SGHRS, CDR2 YFSETQ. The CDR3 totals 15 residues. Full variable domain (rest looked up from reference TRBV5-1 and TRBJ2-1): KAGVTQTPRYLIKTRGQQVTLSCSPISGHRSVSWYQQTPGQGLQFLFEYFSETQRNKGNFPGRFSGRQFSNSRSEMNVSTLELGDSALYLCASSFSGQIYNEQFFGPGTRLTVL.